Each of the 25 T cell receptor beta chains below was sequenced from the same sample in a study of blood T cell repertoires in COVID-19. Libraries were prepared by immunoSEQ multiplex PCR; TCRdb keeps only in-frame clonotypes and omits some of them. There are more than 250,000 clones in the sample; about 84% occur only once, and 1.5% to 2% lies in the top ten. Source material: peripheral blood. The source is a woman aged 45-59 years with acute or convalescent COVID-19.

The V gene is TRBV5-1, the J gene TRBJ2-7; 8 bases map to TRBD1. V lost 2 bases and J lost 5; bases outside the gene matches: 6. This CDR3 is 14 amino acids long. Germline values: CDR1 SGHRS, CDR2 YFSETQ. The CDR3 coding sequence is TGCGCCAGCAGCTTTCAGGGGGCTTACAACGAGCAGTACTTC. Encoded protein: CASSFQGAYNEQYF. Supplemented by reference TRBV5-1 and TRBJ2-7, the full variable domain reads KAGVTQTPRYLIKTRGQQVTLSCSPISGHRSVSWYQQTPGQGLQFLFEYFSETQRNKGNFPGRFSGRQFSNSRSEMNVSTLELGDSALYLCASSFQGAYNEQYFGPGTRLTVT.

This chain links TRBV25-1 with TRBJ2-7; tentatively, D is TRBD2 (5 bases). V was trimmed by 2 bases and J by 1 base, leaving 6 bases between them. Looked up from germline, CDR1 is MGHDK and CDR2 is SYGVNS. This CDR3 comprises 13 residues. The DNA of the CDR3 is TGTGCCAGCAGTGAAGTAGCGTCCTACGAGCAGTACTTC. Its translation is CASSEVASYEQYF.

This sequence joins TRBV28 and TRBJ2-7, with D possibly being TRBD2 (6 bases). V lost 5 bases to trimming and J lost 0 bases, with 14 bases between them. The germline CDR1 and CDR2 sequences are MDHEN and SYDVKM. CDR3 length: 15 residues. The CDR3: CASSGSGASSYEQYF. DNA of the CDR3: TGTGCCAGCAGTGGTAGCGGTGCTTCCTCCTACGAGCAGTACTTC.

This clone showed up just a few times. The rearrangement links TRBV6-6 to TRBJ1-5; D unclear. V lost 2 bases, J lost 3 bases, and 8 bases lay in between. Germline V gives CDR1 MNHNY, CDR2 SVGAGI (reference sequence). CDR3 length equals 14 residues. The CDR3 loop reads CASSYVQSNQPQHF. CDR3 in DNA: TGTGCCAGCAGTTACGTACAGTCCAATCAGCCCCAGCATTTT.

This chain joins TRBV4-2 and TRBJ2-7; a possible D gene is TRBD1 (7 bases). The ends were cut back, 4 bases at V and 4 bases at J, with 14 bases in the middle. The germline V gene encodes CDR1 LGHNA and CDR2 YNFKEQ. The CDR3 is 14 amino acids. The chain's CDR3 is CASSREGAGYEQYF. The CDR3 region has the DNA TGTGCCAGCAGCCGTGAGGGGGCGGGATACGAGCAGTACTTC.

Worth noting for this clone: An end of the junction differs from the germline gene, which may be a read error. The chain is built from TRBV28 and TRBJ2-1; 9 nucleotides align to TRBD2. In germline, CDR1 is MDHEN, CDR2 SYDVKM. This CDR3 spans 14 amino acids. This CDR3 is CASSKGLAVSATVF. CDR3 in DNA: TGTGCCAGCAGTAAGGGACTAGCTGTTTCAGCTACGGTCTTC.

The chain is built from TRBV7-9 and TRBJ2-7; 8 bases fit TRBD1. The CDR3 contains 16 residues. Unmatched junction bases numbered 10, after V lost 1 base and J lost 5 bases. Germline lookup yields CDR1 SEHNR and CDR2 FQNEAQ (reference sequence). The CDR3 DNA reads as TGTGCCAGCAGCTTAGGCGGAGACAGGGGAATCCACGAGCAGTACTTC. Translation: CASSLGGDRGIHEQYF.

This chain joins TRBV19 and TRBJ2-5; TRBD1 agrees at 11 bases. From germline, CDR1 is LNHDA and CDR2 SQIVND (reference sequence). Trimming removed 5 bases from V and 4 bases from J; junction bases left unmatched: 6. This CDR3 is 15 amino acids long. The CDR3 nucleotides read TGTGCCAGTAGTGAAGGACAGGGGGCCGCAGAGACCCAGTACTTC. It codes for CASSEGQGAAETQYF.

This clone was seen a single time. CDR3 amino acids: CASSLDQGLTYEQYF. The DNA of the CDR3 is TGCGCCAGCAGCTTGGACCAGGGACTCACCTACGAGCAGTACTTC. This chain links TRBV5-1 with TRBJ2-7, with D possibly being TRBD2 (6 bases). This CDR3 spans 15 amino acids. Germline-derived CDR1 and CDR2 are SGHRS and YFSETQ. The ends were cut back, 0 bases at V and 2 bases at J, with 12 bases in the middle. Complete variable domain (other parts from reference TRBV5-1 and TRBJ2-7): KAGVTQTPRYLIKTRGQQVTLSCSPISGHRSVSWYQQTPGQGLQFLFEYFSETQRNKGNFPGRFSGRQFSNSRSEMNVSTLELGDSALYLCASSLDQGLTYEQYFGPGTRLTVT.

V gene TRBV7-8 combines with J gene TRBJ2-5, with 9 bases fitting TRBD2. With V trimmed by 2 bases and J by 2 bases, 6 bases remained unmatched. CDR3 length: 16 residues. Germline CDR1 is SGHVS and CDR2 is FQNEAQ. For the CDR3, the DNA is TGTGCCAGCAGCTTATTAGTGCGGGAGGGACAAGAGACCCAGTACTTC. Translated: CASSLLVREGQETQYF.

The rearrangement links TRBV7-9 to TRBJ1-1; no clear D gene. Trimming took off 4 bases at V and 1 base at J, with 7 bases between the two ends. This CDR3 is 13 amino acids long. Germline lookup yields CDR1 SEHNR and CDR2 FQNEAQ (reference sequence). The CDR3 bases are TGTGCCAGCAGCTCAACAGAGAACACTGAAGCTTTCTTT. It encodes CASSSTENTEAFF.

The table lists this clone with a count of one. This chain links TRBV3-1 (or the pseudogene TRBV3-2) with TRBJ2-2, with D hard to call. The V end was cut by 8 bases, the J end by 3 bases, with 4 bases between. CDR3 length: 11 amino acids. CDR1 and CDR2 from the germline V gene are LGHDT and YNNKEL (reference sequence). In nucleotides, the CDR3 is TGTGCCAGCGGAGACACCGGGGAGCTGTTTTTT. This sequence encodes CASGDTGELFF.

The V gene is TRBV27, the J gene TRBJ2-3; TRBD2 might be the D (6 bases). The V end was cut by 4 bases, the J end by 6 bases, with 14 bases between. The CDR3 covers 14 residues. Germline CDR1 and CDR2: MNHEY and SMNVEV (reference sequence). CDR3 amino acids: CASSSGLATDTQYF. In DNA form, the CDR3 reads TGTGCCAGCAGTTCAGGCCTAGCGACCGATACGCAGTATTTT.

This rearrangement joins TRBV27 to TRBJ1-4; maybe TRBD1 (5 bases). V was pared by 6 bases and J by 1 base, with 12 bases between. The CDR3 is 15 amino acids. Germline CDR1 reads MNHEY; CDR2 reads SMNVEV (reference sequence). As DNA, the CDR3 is TGTGCCAGCAGCCGGGGGGACCGAACTAATGAAAAACTGTTTTTT. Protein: CASSRGDRTNEKLFF.

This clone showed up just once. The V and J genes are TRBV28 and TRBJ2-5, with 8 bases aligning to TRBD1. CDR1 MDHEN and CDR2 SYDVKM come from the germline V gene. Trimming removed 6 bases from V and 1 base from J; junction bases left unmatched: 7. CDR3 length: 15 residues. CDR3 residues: CASSPRGRSQETQYF. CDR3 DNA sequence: TGTGCCAGCAGCCCCAGGGGGCGCAGCCAAGAGACCCAGTACTTC.

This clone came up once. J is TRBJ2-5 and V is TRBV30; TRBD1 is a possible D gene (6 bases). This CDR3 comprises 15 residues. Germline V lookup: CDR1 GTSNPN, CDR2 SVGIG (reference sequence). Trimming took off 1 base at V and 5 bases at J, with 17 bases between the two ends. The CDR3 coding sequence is TGTGCCTGGAGTGCGTCATCGTCAGGGGTTGAGACCCAGTACTTC. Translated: CAWSASSSGVETQYF.

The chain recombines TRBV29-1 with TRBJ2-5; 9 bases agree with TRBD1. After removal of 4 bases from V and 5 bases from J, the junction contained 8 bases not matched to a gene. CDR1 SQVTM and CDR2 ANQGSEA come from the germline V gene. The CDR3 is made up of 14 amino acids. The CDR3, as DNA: TGCAGCGTTGCTAATACAGGGGGCGACGAGACCCAGTACTTC. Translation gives CSVANTGGDETQYF.

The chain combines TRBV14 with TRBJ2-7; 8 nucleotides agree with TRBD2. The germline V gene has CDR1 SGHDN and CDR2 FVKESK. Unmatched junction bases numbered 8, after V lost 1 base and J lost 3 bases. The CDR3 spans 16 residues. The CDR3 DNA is TGTGCCAGCAGCCAAGCTCGAGCGGGAGATCTCTACGAGCAGTACTTC. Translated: CASSQARAGDLYEQYF.

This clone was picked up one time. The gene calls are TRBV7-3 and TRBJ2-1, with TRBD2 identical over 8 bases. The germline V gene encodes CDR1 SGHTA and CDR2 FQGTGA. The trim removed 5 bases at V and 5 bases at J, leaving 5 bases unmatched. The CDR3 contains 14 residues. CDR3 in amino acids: CASSTSGRNNEQFF. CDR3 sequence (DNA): TGTGCCAGCAGCACCAGCGGGAGAAACAATGAGCAGTTCTTC.

The CDR3 loop reads CASSWTNTGELFF. As DNA, the CDR3 is TGTGCCAGCAGCTGGACAAACACCGGGGAGCTGTTTTTT. The chain employs TRBV5-4 and TRBJ2-2; D is possibly TRBD1 (5 bases). The CDR3 runs 13 residues. The germline V gene has CDR1 SGHNT and CDR2 YYREEE (reference sequence). Deletions cut 3 bases from V and 2 bases from J, with 5 bases between.

CDR3 residues: CASSSHSGVNTEAFF. The CDR3 bases are TGTGCCAGCAGTTCTCATTCAGGGGTGAACACTGAAGCTTTCTTT. V gene TRBV27 combines with J gene TRBJ1-1; TRBD1 might be the D (6 bases). V was shortened by 4 bases and J by 0 bases, with 12 bases between the two germline ends. The length of the CDR3 is 15 residues. Germline V CDR1 and CDR2: MNHEY, SMNVEV (reference sequence).

Here the CDR3 reads CATSDPDRAYEQYF. Written as DNA, the CDR3 is TGTGCCACCAGTGATCCGGACAGAGCCTACGAGCAGTACTTC. The V and J genes are TRBV24-1 and TRBJ2-7; tentative D call: TRBD1 (6 bases). The V end lost 3 bases, the J end lost 2 bases, and 10 bases lay between the germline ends. CDR3 length: 14 residues. Germline V gene sequence: CDR1 KGHDR, CDR2 SFDVKD.

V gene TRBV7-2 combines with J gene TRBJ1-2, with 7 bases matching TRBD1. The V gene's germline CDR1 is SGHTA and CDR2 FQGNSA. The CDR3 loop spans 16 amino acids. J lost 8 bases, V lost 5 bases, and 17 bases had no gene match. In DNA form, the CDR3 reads TGTGCCAGCAGCCTTAGCCCGGGACAGACATTGAGCGGCTACACCTTC. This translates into CASSLSPGQTLSGYTF. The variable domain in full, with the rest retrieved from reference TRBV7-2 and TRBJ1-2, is GAGVSQSPSNKVTEKGKDVELRCDPISGHTALYWYRQSLGQGLEFLIYFQGNSAPDKSGLPSDRFSAERTGGSVSTLTIQRTQQEDSAVYLCASSLSPGQTLSGYTFGSGTRLTVV.

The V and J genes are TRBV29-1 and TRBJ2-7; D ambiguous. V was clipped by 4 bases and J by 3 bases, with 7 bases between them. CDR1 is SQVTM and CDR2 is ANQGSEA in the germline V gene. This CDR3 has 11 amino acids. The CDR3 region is CSVVLSYEQYF. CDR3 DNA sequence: TGCAGCGTTGTGCTTAGCTACGAGCAGTACTTC.

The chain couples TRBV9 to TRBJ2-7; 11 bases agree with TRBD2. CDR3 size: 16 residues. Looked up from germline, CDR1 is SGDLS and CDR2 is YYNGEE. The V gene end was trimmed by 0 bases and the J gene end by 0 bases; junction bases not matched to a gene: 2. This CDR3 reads CASSVGLAGTSYEQYF. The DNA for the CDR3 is TGTGCCAGCAGCGTAGGACTAGCGGGAACCTCCTACGAGCAGTACTTC.